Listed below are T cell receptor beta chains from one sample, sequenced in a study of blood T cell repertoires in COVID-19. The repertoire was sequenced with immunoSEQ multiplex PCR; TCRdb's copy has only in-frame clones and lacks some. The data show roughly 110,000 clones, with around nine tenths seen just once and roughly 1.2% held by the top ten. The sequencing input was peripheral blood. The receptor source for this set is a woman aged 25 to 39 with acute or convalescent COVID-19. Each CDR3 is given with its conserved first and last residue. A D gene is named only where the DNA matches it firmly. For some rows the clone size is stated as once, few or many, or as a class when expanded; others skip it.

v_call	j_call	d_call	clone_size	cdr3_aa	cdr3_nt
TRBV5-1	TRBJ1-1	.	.	CASSLGGLQNTEAFF	TGCGCCAGCAGCTTGGGGGGACTGCAGAACACTGAAGCTTTCTTT
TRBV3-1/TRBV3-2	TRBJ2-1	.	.	CASSHCPGEQFF	TGTGCCAGCAGCCACTGCCCGGGTGAGCAGTTCTTC
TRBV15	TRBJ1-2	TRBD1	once	CATSSRDRDYGYTF	TGTGCCACCAGCAGCCGGGACAGGGACTATGGCTACACCTTC
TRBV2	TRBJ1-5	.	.	CASTPQGNLNQPQHF	TGTGCCAGCACCCCGCAGGGGAACTTGAATCAGCCCCAGCATTTT
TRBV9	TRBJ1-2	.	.	CASSVSPREAYGYTF	TGTGCCAGCAGCGTATCCCCGCGGGAAGCCTATGGCTACACCTTC
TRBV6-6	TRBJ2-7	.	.	CASSAGIMAYEQYF	TGTGCCAGCAGTGCCGGGATTATGGCGTACGAGCAGTACTTC
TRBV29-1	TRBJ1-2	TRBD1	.	CSVLTGGYGYTF	TGCAGCGTCCTCACAGGGGGCTATGGCTACACCTTC
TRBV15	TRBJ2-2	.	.	CATSRDRGGVPGELFF	TGTGCCACCAGCAGAGATAGGGGGGGTGTGCCCGGGGAGCTGTTTTTT
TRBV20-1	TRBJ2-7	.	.	CSARGSSQQYF	TGCAGTGCTAGAGGTAGTTCCCAGCAGTACTTC
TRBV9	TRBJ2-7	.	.	CASSPSGDTYYEQYF	TGTGCCAGCAGCCCTTCCGGGGACACTTACTACGAGCAGTACTTC
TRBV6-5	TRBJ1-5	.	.	CASTETNDQPQHF	TGTGCCAGCACGGAGACTAACGATCAGCCCCAGCATTTT
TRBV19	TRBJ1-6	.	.	CASSSSVSYNSPLHF	TGTGCCAGTAGTAGCTCGGTCTCCTATAATTCACCCCTCCACTTT
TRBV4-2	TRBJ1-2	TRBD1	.	CASSSHGSGGYGYTF	TGTGCCAGCAGCTCCCATGGTTCAGGGGGCTATGGCTACACCTTC
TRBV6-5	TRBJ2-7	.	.	CASSYLTGSSYEQYF	TGTGCCAGCAGTTATTTGACAGGTAGCTCCTACGAGCAGTACTTC
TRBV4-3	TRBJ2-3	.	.	CASSLQEGADTQYF	TGCGCCAGCAGCCTTCAAGAGGGCGCAGATACGCAGTATTTT
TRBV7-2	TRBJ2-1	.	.	CASSPRSGSYNEQFF	TGTGCCAGCAGCCCTAGGTCTGGATCCTACAATGAGCAGTTCTTC
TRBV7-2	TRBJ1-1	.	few	CASSSKGGDTEAFF	TGTGCCAGCAGCTCGAAAGGGGGGGACACTGAAGCTTTCTTT
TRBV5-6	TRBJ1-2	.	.	CASSFTEGSGYTF	TGTGCCAGCAGCTTTACCGAGGGCTCTGGCTACACCTTC
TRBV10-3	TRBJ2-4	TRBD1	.	CAISAGQPALNIQYF	TGTGCCATCAGTGCGGGACAGCCAGCCCTAAACATTCAGTACTTC
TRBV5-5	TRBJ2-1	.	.	CASSLREKYNEQFF	TGTGCCAGCAGCTTGCGGGAAAAGTACAATGAGCAGTTCTTC
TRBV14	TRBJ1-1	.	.	CASSQVGGVNTEAFF	TGTGCCAGCAGCCAAGTGGGGGGGGTGAACACTGAAGCTTTCTTT
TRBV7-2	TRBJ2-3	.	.	CASSLSRTSTDTQYF	TGTGCCAGCAGCTTAAGCAGGACTAGCACAGATACGCAGTATTTT
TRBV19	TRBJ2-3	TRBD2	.	CASRLTSGSTDTQYF	TGTGCCAGTAGGTTGACTAGCGGGAGTACAGATACGCAGTATTTT
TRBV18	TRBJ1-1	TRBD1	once	CASSQGQGGRADTEAFF	TGTGCCAGCTCCCAGGGACAGGGGGGTCGTGCGGACACTGAAGCTTTCTTT
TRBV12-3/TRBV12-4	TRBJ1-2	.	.	CASTPLLTGGYTF	TGTGCCAGCACCCCCCTCCTGACGGGTGGCTACACCTTC
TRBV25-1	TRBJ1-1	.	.	CASRQGPYRRAFF	TGTGCCAGCAGACAGGGTCCCTATAGGCGAGCTTTCTTT
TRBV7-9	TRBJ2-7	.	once	CASSWGDEQYF	TGTGCCAGCAGCTGGGGGGACGAGCAGTACTTC
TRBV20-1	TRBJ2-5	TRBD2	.	CSAGGGETQYF	TGCAGTGCTGGGGGAGGGGAGACCCAGTACTTC
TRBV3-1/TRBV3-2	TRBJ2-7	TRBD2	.	CASSALAGGTYEQYF	TGTGCCAGCAGCGCCTTAGCGGGGGGCACCTACGAGCAGTACTTC
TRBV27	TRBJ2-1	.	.	CASSLSGLLIASNEQFF	TGTGCCAGCAGTTTATCTGGTTTGTTGATCGCGTCTAATGAGCAGTTCTTC
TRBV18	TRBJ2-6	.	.	CASSQPGGLGANVLTF	TGTGCCAGCTCACAGCCAGGGGGGCTGGGGGCCAACGTCCTGACTTTC
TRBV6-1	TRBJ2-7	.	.	CASSERPGWSYEQYF	TGTGCCAGCAGTGAGCGGCCGGGTTGGTCCTACGAGCAGTACTTC
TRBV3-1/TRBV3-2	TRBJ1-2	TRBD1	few	CASSQAPRGSDGYTF	TGTGCCAGCAGCCAAGCCCCCAGGGGGAGCGATGGCTACACCTTC
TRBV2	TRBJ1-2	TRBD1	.	CASSRAGISGQGGYTF	TGTGCCAGCAGTCGCGCCGGGATTTCGGGACAGGGTGGCTACACCTTC
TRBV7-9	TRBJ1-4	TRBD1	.	CASSPRGTGNLGAEKLFF	TGTGCCAGCAGCCCAAGAGGGACAGGGAATCTAGGGGCTGAAAAACTGTTTTTT
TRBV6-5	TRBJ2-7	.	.	CASRQFVHEQYF	TGTGCCAGCAGGCAGTTCGTCCACGAGCAGTACTTC
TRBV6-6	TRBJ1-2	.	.	CATSRLQSHPYGYTF	TGTGCCACCAGCAGGTTGCAATCCCATCCCTATGGCTACACCTTC
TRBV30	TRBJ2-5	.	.	CAWSVLGQGLNF	TGTGCCTGGAGTGTACTGGGCCAGGGGTTGAACTTC
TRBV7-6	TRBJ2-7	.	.	CASSLEPPQDRTYEQYF	TGTGCCAGCAGCTTAGAACCCCCGCAAGACAGGACCTACGAGCAGTACTTC
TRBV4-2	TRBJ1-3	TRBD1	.	CASSQDRTYSGNTIYF	TGTGCCAGCAGCCAGGACAGGACCTACTCTGGAAACACCATATATTTT
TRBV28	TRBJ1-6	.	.	CASSSNVGPGKFPNSPLHF	TGTGCCAGCAGTTCTAATGTTGGACCGGGGAAATTTCCTAATTCACCCCTCCACTTT
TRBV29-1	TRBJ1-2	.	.	CSVPGQGHGYTF	TGCAGCGTCCCTGGGCAGGGCCATGGCTACACCTTC
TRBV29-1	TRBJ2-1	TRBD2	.	CSVDGGLVWDEQFF	TGCAGCGTTGACGGCGGACTAGTCTGGGATGAGCAGTTCTTC
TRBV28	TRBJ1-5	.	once	CASSSGGQPQHF	TGTGCCAGCAGTAGTGGGGGGCAGCCCCAGCATTTT